The 9 T cell receptor beta chains given below trace back to one sample, sequenced in a study of blood T cell repertoires in COVID-19. Sequencing was performed with immunoSEQ multiplex PCR; in TCRdb, only in-frame clones are kept and a portion is missing. The data show hundreds of thousands of clones, 75% to 90% seen once. Sequencing input: PBMCs or T cells enriched from blood (not recorded which). The receptor source for this set is a man aged 25-45 years who had recovered from COVID-19.

CDR3 sequence: CASSLVPGDYEQYF. CDR3 sequence (DNA): TGCGCCAGCAGCTTGGTCCCAGGGGACTACGAGCAGTACTTC. The chain couples TRBV5-1 to TRBJ2-7, with a tentative D call TRBD1 (6 bases). Trimming left V 0 bases short and J 3 bases short, with 10 bases between. The germline V gene has CDR1 SGHRS and CDR2 YFSETQ. The CDR3 loop spans 14 amino acids.

This chain links TRBV28 with TRBJ2-7, with D maybe TRBD1 (5 bases). Trimming stripped 3 bases from V and 3 bases from J, with 24 bases between. The germline V gene has CDR1 MDHEN and CDR2 SYDVKM. This CDR3 spans 18 amino acids. The CDR3 DNA sequence: TGTGCCAGCAGTTTTTTATTAAACTTAGCCCCAGGGAACTACGAGCAGTACTTC. It codes for CASSFLLNLAPGNYEQYF.

The V call is TRBV29-1, the J call TRBJ2-5, with a weak D call TRBD1 (6 bases). The CDR3 is made up of 13 amino acids. Germline lookup yields CDR1 SQVTM and CDR2 ANQGSEA. The ends were cut back, 3 bases at V and 5 bases at J, with 13 bases in the middle. This CDR3 is CSVEIGQGETQYF. The CDR3 DNA reads as TGCAGCGTTGAGATCGGGCAGGGGGAGACCCAGTACTTC.

The rearrangement links TRBV12-3 or TRBV12-4 to TRBJ2-7; perhaps TRBD2 as D (5 bases). This CDR3 is 11 amino acids long. V lost 6 bases and J lost 6, with 9 bases in between. CDR3 loop: CASSSGGEQYF. In nucleotides, the CDR3 is TGTGCCAGCAGCTCAGGAGGCGAGCAGTACTTC.

The chain recombines TRBV4-2 with TRBJ2-3; 8 bases are shared with TRBD2. CDR3 length: 16 residues. CDR1 and CDR2 from the germline V gene are LGHNA and YNFKEQ. J lost 3 bases, V lost 5 bases, and 10 bases had no gene match. The CDR3 loop is CASSEQAGVRTDTQYF. The CDR3 coding sequence is TGTGCCAGCAGCGAACAAGCGGGAGTTAGGACAGATACGCAGTATTTT.

In DNA form, the CDR3 reads TGTGCCAGCAGGGCAGGGAACTATGGCTACACCTTC. Protein sequence: CASRAGNYGYTF. This chain joins TRBV12-3 or TRBV12-4 and TRBJ1-2, with D perhaps TRBD1 (5 bases). The CDR3 is 12 amino acids. Deletions cut 6 bases from V and 2 bases from J, with 7 bases between.

This rearrangement joins TRBV2 to TRBJ2-7, with 9 positions matching TRBD1. CDR1 SNHLY and CDR2 FYNNEI come from the germline V gene. This CDR3 has 14 residues. V lost 6 bases and J lost 4; bases outside the gene matches: 7. The CDR3 reads CASSRGQGQYEQYF. The CDR3 DNA is TGTGCCAGCAGCCGGGGACAGGGACAGTACGAGCAGTACTTC.

The gene calls are TRBV7-2 and TRBJ2-1, with D possibly being TRBD2 (6 bases). Deletions cut 5 bases from V and 7 bases from J, with 15 bases between. The germline V gene has CDR1 SGHTA and CDR2 FQGNSA. The CDR3 runs to 14 residues. The CDR3 region has the DNA TGTGCCAGCAGCCCCGGGACTGGAGCAAATGAGCAGTTCTTC. It translates to CASSPGTGANEQFF. Looking up the rest from reference TRBV7-2 and TRBJ2-1 gives the full variable domain: GAGVSQSPSNKVTEKGKDVELRCDPISGHTALYWYRQSLGQGLEFLIYFQGNSAPDKSGLPSDRFSAERTGGSVSTLTIQRTQQEDSAVYLCASSPGTGANEQFFGPGTRLTVL.

CDR3 loop: CASSHGTGVTEAFF. The CDR3 DNA reads as TGTGCCAGCAGCCACGGGACAGGGGTCACTGAAGCTTTCTTT. The V and J genes are TRBV7-2 and TRBJ1-1; 10 bases line up with TRBD1. This CDR3 has 14 amino acids. Germline lookup yields CDR1 SGHTA and CDR2 FQGNSA. Losses at the gene ends were 5 bases for V and 4 bases for J; bases not matched to a gene: 4.